This T cell receptor beta chain stems from a study of shared clonotypes between healthy human individuals. Using immunoSEQ multiplex PCR, the repertoire was profiled, and TCRdb retains in-frame clones only, with some absent. The table has some 1,400,000 clones, around 97% seen once. About this clone: Its antigen is undetermined.

Findings and limits, study-wide: Naive CD4 clonotype sharing across a few donors was approximately 5%. Non-shared clonotypes displayed generation probabilities falling below those of clonotypes present in all four donors. Donor scarcity curtailed the genetic and exposure-history diversity represented herein.

The sequence derives from a young man in good health. Material: naive CD4+ T cells sorted from blood. Described subset: CD45RA+ positively selected.

CDR3 loop: CASSWAGTGGRNIQYF. Written as DNA, the CDR3 is TGTGCCAGCAGTTGGGCCGGGACAGGGGGTCGGAACATTCAGTACTTC. J is TRBJ2-4 and V is TRBV6-5, with 11 positions matching TRBD1. The CDR3 has 16 amino acids. Looked up from germline, CDR1 is MNHEY and CDR2 is SVGAGI. J was trimmed by 7 bases and V by 4 bases; bases with no gene match: 9.